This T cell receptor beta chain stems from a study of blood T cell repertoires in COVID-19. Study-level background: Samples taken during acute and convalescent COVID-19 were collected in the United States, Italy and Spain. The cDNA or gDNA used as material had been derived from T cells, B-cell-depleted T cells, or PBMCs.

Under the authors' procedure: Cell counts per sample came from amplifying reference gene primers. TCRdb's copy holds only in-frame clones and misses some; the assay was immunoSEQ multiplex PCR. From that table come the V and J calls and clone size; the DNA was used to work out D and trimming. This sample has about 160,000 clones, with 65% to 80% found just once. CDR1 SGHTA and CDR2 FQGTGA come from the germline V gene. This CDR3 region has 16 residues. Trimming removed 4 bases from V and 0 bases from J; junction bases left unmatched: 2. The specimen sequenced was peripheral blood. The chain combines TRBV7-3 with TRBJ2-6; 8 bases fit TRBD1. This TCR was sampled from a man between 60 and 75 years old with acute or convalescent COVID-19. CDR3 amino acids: CASSSGQASGANVLTF. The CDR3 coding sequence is TGTGCCAGCAGCTCGGGACAGGCCTCTGGGGCCAACGTCCTGACTTTC. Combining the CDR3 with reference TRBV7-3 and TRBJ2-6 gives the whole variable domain GAGVSQTPSNKVTEKGKYVELRCDPISGHTALYWYRQSLGQGPEFLIYFQGTGAADDSGLPNDRFFAVRPEGSVSTLKIQRTERGDSAVYLCASSSGQASGANVLTFGAGSRLTVL.